These 11 T cell receptor beta chains originate from one sample sequenced in a study of radiation and T cells in renal cell carcinoma. Measured with immunoSEQ multiplex PCR; TCRdb has only the in-frame clones, and not every one. The sample consists of 15,000 to 20,000 clones, 58% of them appearing once. The treatment was: treatment-naive control, cytoreductive nephrectomy. Sequencing was performed on tumor tissue, taken from a patient whose treatment was nephrectomy without radiotherapy. The receptors originated from a man aged 40-55 years with renal cell carcinoma.

The CDR3 region has the DNA TGCGCCAGCATGGCCGGGACAGGGCTGAATGAGCAGTTCTTC. It is translated as CASMAGTGLNEQFF. This chain uses TRBV5-1 with TRBJ2-1; 9 bases match TRBD1. V gave up 6 bases and J gave up 7 bases; unmatched junction bases: 8. The CDR3 is 14 amino acids. CDR1 and CDR2 (germline): SGHRS, YFSETQ.

This clone was counted a few times. V usage is TRBV5-6 and J usage is TRBJ2-7; TRBD1 or TRBD2 may be the D gene (5 bases each). Deletions cut 4 bases from V and 7 bases from J, with 12 bases between. The CDR3 length is 12 residues. The V gene's germline CDR1 is SGHDT and CDR2 YYEEEE. The CDR3 region is CASSLGTPEQYF. The CDR3 DNA reads TGTGCCAGCAGCCTAGGGACGCCAGAGCAGTACTTC.

The chain employs TRBV21-1 and TRBJ1-6; the D call of TRBD1 is as the table states it, not checked on the DNA. TRBV21-1 represents a pseudogene. This CDR3 has 12 residues. The CDR3 DNA reads as TGTGCCAGCAGACAGAATAATTCACCCCTCCACTTT. Its protein is CASRQNNSPLHF.

This clone is medium-sized in the sample. This sample also contains other DNA sequences that code for the same CDR3. The CDR3 DNA is TGCGCCAGCAGCTTGGCCGGGGGCTACACTGAAGCTTTCTTT. Residues: CASSLAGGYTEAFF. The chain combines TRBV5-1 with TRBJ1-1; tentative D call: TRBD1 (6 bases). The CDR3 is 14 residues long. CDR1 and CDR2 (germline): SGHRS, YFSETQ. V lost 0 bases to trimming and J lost 3 bases, with 9 bases between them.

The CDR3 sequence: CAWSVGVGSTEAFF. The CDR3 DNA is TGTGCCTGGAGTGTGGGGGTAGGCAGTACTGAAGCTTTCTTT. The chain uses TRBV30 and TRBJ1-1, with a possible D match to TRBD1 (5 bases). The CDR3 length is 14 residues. V lost 0 bases and J 5 bases, leaving 13 bases between the germline ends. CDR1 and CDR2 from the germline V gene are GTSNPN and SVGIG (reference sequence).

The J gene is TRBJ1-2, the V gene TRBV12-5; 7 bases match TRBD1. V shed 5 bases, J shed 8 bases, and the junction held 5 bases outside the gene matches. Per the germline V gene, CDR1 is LGHNT and CDR2 is FRNRAP. The CDR3 contains 12 residues. As DNA, the CDR3 is TGTGCTAGTGGTCCCGACAGGGACGGCTACACCTTC. Encoded protein: CASGPDRDGYTF.

This sequence joins TRBV18 and TRBJ1-4; tentative D call: TRBD1 (5 bases). In germline, CDR1 is KGHSH, CDR2 LQKENI. V shed 3 bases and J shed 3 bases, with 14 bases lying between them. The CDR3 totals 16 residues. The CDR3 reads CASSPNYLGANEKLFF. CDR3 sequence (DNA): TGTGCCAGCTCACCGAACTACCTGGGGGCTAATGAAAAACTGTTTTTT.

The V and J genes are TRBV4-3 and TRBJ2-7; D not resolved. Germline values: CDR1 LGHNA, CDR2 YSLEER. With 2 bases removed from V and 4 bases from J, the gap between germline ends came to 12 bases. The CDR3 spans 14 residues. The CDR3 sequence: CASSQFGGLYEQYF. CDR3 sequence (DNA): TGCGCCAGCAGCCAATTCGGTGGGCTTTACGAGCAGTACTTC.

This clone is medium-sized in the sample. This chain uses TRBV28 with TRBJ1-2; D remains unclear. The CDR3 extends over 12 amino acids. Trimming left V 3 bases short and J 10 bases short, with 12 bases between. Germline V gene data show CDR1 as MDHEN and CDR2 as SYDVKM. CDR3 coding DNA: TGTGCCAGCAGTTTCTTTCCTGAGGACTACACCTTC. It codes for CASSFFPEDYTF.

This clone was observed once. The chain is built from TRBV9 and TRBJ2-3, with D perhaps matching TRBD1 (6 bases). Germline lookup yields CDR1 SGDLS and CDR2 YYNGEE. The V and J ends lost 4 bases and 0 bases respectively, with 18 bases between them. CDR3 length: 17 amino acids. The CDR3 DNA reads as TGTGCCAGCAGCCAGAGACAGGATCGTTCTAGCACAGATACGCAGTATTTT. Residues: CASSQRQDRSSTDTQYF. Looking up the rest from reference TRBV9 and TRBJ2-3 gives the full variable domain: DSGVTQTPKHLITATGQRVTLRCSPRSGDLSVYWYQQSLDQGLQFLIQYYNGEERAKGNILERFSAQQFPDLHSELNLSSLELGDSALYFCASSQRQDRSSTDTQYFGPGTRLTVL.

On this clone itself: This may stem from a read error, because a much larger clone lies one nucleotide away. This chain uses TRBV4-1 with TRBJ1-1; tentative D call: TRBD1 (6 bases). Germline CDR1 MGHRA, CDR2 YSYEKL. This CDR3 comprises 14 residues. The CDR3 DNA reads as TGCGCCAGCAGCCTCGGACAGAGCACCACTGAAGTTTTCTTT. It codes for CASSLGQSTTEVFF.